This T cell receptor (beta chain) originates from a study of blood T cells in healthy people across ages. Germline V gene data show CDR1 as SSHAT and CDR2 as FNYEAQ (reference sequence). The CDR3 is 13 amino acids. The V end lost 10 bases, the J end lost 8 bases, and 15 bases lay between the germline ends. A second PCR, run for roughly 7 to 12 cycles, used a sample-barcoded 5' primer plus a J-beta primer mix. TCRdb ran MiXCR on the 5' RACE reads and lists one entry per CDR3 protein. Among some 1,800,000 distinct CDR3 sequences listed, approximately 40% were seen once. The study drew donors from healthy Caucasian individuals in Russia aged roughly 6 to 100. The table lists this clonotype with a few counts.

The chain carries TRBV7-7 and TRBJ1-6; possibly TRBD1 for D (5 bases). The source material was blood. The TCR sequence derives from a human donor in good health. As DNA, the CDR3 is TGTGCCACTGGCAGGGACTTGGATTCACCCCTCCACTTT. It encodes CATGRDLDSPLHF.